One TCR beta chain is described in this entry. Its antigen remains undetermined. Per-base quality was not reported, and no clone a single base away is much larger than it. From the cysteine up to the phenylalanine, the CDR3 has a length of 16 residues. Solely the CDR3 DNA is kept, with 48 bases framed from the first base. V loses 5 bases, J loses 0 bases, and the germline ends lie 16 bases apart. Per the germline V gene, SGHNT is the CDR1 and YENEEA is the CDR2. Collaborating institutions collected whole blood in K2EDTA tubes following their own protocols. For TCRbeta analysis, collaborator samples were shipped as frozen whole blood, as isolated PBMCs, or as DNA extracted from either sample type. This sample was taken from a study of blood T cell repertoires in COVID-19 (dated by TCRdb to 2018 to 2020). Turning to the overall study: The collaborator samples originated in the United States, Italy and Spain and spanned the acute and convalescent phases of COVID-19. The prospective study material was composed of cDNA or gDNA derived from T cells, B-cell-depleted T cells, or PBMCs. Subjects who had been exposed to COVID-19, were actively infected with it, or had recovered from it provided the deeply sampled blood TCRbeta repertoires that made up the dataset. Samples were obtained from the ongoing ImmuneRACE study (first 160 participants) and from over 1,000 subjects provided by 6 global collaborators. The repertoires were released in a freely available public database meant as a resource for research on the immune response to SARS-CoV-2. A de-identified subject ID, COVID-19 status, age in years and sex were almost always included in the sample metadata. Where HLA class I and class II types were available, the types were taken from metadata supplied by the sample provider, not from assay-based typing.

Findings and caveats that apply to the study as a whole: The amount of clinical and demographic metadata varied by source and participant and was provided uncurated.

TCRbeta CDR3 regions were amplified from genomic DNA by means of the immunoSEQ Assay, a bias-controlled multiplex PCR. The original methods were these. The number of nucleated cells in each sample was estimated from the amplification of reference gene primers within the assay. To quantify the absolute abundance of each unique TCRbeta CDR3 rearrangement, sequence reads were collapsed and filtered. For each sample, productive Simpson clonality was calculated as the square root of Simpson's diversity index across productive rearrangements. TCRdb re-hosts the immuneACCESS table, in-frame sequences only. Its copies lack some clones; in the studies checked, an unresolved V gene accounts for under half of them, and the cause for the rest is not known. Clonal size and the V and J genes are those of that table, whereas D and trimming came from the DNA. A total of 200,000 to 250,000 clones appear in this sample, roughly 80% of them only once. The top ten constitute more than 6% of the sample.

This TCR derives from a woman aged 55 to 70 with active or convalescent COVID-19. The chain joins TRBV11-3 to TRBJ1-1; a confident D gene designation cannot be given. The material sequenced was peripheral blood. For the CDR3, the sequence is CASSARFSRMNTEAFF. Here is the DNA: TGTGCCAGCAGCGCCAGATTTAGCCGAATGAACACTGAAGCTTTCTTT.